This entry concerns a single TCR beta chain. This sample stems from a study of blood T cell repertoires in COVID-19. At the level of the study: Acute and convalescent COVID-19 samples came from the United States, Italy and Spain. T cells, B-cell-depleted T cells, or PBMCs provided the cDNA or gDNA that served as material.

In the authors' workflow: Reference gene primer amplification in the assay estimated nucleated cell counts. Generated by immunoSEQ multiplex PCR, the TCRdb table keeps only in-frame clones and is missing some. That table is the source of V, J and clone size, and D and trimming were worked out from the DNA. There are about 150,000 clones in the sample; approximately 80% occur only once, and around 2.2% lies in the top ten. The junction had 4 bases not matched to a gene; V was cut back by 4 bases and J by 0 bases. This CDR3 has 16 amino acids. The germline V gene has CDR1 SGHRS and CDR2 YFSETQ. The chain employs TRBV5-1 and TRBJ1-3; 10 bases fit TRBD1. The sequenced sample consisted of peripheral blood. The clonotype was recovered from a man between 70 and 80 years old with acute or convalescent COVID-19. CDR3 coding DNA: TGCGCCAGCAGCCGGACAGGGGGAGTCTCTGGAAACACCATATATTTT. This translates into CASSRTGGVSGNTIYF.